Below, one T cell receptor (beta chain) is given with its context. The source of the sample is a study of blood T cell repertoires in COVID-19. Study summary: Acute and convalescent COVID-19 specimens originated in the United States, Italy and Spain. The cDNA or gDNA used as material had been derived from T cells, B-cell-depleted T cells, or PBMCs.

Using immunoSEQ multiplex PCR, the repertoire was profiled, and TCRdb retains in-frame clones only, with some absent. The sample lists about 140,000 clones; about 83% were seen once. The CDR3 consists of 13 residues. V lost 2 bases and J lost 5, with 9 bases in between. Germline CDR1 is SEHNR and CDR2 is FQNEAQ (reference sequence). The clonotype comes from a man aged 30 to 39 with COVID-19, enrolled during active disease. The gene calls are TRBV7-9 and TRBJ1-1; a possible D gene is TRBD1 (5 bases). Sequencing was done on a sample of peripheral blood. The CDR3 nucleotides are TGTGCCAGCAGCTTAAAGGGGTTGACTGAAGCTTTCTTT. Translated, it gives CASSLKGLTEAFF. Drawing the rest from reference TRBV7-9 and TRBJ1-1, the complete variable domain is DTGVSQNPRHKITKRGQNVTFRCDPISEHNRLYWYRQTLGQGPEFLTYFQNEAQLEKSRLLSDRFSAERPKGSFSTLEIQRTEQGDSAMYLCASSLKGLTEAFFGQGTRLTVV.